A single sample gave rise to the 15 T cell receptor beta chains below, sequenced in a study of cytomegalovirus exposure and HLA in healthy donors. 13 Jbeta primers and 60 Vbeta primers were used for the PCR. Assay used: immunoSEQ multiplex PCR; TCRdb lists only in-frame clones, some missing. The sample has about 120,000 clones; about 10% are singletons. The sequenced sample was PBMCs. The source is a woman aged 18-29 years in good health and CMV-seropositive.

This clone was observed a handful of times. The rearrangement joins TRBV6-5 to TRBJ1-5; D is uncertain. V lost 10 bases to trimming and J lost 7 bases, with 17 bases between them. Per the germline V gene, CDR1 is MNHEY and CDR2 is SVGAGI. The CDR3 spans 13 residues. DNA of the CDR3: TGTGCCACTAACGACGGCCTCGGGCAGCCCCAGCATTTT. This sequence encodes CATNDGLGQPQHF.

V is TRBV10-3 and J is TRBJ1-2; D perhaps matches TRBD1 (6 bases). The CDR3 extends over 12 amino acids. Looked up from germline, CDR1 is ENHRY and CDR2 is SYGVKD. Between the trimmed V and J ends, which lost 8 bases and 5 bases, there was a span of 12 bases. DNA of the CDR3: TGTGCCATCGGCACTGGACAGTATGGCTACACCTTC. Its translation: CAIGTGQYGYTF.

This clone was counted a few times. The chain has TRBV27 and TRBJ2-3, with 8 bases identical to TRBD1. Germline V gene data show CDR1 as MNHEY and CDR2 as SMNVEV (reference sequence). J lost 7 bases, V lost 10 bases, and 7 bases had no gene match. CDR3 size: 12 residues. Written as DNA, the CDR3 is TGTGCCACCGGGACAGGAGCCTATACGCAGTATTTT. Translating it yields CATGTGAYTQYF.

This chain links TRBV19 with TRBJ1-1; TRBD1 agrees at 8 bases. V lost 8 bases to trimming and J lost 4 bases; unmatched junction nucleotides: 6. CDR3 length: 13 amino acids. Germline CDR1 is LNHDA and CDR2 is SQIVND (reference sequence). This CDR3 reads CASVDRVATEAFF. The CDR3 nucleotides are TGTGCCAGTGTGGACAGGGTGGCCACTGAAGCTTTCTTT.

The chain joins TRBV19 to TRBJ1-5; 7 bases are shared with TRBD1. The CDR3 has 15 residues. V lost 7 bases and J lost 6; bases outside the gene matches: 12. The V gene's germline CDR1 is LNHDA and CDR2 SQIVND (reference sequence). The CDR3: CASTLKGGVGQPQHF. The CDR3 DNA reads TGTGCCAGTACCCTAAAAGGGGGCGTGGGTCAGCCCCAGCATTTT.

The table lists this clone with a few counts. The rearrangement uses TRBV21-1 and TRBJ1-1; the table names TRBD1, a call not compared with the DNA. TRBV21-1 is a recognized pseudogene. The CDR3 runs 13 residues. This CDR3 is CASSVMGDREAFF. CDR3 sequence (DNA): TGTGCCAGCAGCGTCATGGGGGACAGGGAGGCTTTCTTT.

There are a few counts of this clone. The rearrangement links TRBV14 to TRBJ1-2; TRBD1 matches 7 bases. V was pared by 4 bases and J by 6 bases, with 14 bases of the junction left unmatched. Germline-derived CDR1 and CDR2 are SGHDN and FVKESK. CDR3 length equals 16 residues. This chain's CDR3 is CASSLSRDSEINGYTF. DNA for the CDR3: TGTGCCAGCAGCCTCTCCCGGGACAGTGAAATAAATGGCTACACCTTC. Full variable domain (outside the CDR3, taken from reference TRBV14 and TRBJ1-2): EAGVTQFPSHSVIEKGQTVTLRCDPISGHDNLYWYRRVMGKEIKFLLHFVKESKQDESGMPNNRFLAERTGGTYSTLKVQPAELEDSGVYFCASSLSRDSEINGYTFGSGTRLTVV.

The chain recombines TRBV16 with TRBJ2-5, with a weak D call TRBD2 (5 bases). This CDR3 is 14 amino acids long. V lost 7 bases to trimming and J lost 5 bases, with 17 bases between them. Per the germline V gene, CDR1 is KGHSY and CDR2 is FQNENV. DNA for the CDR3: TGTGCCAGCATTCATGCTTTAGGGAGCGAGACCCAGTACTTC. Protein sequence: CASIHALGSETQYF.

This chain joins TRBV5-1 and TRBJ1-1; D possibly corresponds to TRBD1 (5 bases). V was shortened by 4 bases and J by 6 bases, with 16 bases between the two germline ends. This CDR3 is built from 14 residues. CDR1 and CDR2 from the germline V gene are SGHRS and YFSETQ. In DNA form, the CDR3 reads TGCGCCAGCAGCACGGGACGGAGGGGCCCTGAAGCTTTCTTT. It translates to CASSTGRRGPEAFF.

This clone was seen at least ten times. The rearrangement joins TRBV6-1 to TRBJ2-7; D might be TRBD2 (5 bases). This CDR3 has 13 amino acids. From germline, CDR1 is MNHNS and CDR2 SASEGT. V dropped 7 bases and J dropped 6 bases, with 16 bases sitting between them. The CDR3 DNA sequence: TGTGCCAGCACCGACCCCGGGAAGATCGAGCAGTACTTC. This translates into CASTDPGKIEQYF.

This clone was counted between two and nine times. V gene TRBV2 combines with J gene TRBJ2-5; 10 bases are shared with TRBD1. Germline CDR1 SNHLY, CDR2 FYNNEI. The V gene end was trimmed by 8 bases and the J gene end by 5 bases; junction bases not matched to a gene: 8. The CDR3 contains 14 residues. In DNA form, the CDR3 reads TGTGCCAGCTGTAGACAGGGGGCGGGGGAGACCCAGTACTTC. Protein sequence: CASCRQGAGETQYF.

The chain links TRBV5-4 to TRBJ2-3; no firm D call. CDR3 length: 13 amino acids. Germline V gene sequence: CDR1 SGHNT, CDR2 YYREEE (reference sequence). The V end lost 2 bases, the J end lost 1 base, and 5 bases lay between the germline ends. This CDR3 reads CASSFPRTDTQYF. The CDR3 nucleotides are TGTGCCAGCAGCTTCCCTCGCACAGATACGCAGTATTTT. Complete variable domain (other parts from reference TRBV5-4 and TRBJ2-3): ETGVTQSPTHLIKTRGQQVTLRCSSQSGHNTVSWYQQALGQGPQFIFQYYREEENGRGNFPPRFSGLQFPNYSSELNVNALELDDSALYLCASSFPRTDTQYFGPGTRLTVL.

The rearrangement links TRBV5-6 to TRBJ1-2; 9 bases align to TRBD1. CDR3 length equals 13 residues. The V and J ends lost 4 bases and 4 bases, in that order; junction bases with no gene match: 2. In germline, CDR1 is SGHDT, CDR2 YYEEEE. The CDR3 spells CASSPDRGYGYTF. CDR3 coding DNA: TGTGCCAGCAGCCCGGACAGGGGCTATGGCTACACCTTC.

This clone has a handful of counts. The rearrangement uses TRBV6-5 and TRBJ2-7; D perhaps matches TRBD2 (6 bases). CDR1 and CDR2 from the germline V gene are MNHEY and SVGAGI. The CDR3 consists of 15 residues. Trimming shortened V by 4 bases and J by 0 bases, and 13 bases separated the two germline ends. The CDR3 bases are TGTGCCAGCAGTTTGCGGGGACGGGTCTCCTACGAGCAGTACTTC. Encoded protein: CASSLRGRVSYEQYF.

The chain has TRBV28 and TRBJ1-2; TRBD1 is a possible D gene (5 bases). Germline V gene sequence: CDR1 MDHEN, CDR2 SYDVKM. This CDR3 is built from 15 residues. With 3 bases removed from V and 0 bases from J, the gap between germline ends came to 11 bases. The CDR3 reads CASSFPGGTNYGYTF. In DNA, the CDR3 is TGTGCCAGCAGTTTTCCGGGGGGTACTAACTATGGCTACACCTTC.